The 13 T cell receptor beta chains reported below all come from one sample, sequenced in a study of cytotoxic CD8 clonotypes in ibrutinib-treated CLL. TCRdb keeps only in-frame clones here, not all; method: immunoSEQ multiplex PCR. The sample consists of over 200,000 clones, approximately 70% of them appearing once. Sequences were derived from PBMCs, sampled after 12 months of ibrutinib treatment. Receptor source: a human donor with chronic lymphocytic leukemia.

The chain recombines TRBV19 with TRBJ1-4, with a possible D match to TRBD1 (6 bases). V was pared by 2 bases and J by 3 bases, with 16 bases between. Germline V gene lookup returns CDR1 LNHDA and CDR2 SQIVND (reference sequence). The CDR3 contains 17 residues. In DNA, the CDR3 is TGTGCCAGTAGTATATTCGGACAGCGTGGGGCTAATGAAAAACTGTTTTTT. This codes for CASSIFGQRGANEKLFF.

The chain carries TRBV30 and TRBJ1-2; no clear D. CDR3 size: 14 residues. Germline assignment: CDR1 GTSNPN and CDR2 SVGIG (reference sequence). The V end was cut by 2 bases, the J end by 10 bases, with 20 bases between. The CDR3 loop reads CAWSPDARSSDYTF. The DNA of the CDR3 is TGTGCCTGGAGTCCAGACGCCAGGAGTTCGGACTACACCTTC.

J is TRBJ1-5 and V is TRBV4-2; D is unresolved. This CDR3 has 17 amino acids. Germline V gene sequence: CDR1 LGHNA, CDR2 YNFKEQ. The germline V and J ends were trimmed by 1 base and 7 bases, with 20 bases remaining between them. The CDR3 sequence: CASSQGVAGFEQQPQHF. Here the CDR3 DNA reads TGTGCCAGCAGCCAAGGTGTGGCGGGGTTTGAACAGCAGCCCCAGCATTTT.

Many counts were recorded for this clone. V is TRBV21-1 and J is TRBJ2-2; the table names TRBD2, a call not compared with the DNA. TRBV21-1 represents a pseudogene. The CDR3 runs to 12 residues. In DNA, the CDR3 is TGTGCCAGCAGCGTATGCTACCGGGGAGCTGTTTTT. It translates to CASSVCYRGAVF.

The chain links TRBV2 to TRBJ2-3; possible D gene TRBD1, 6 bases. CDR3 length: 14 amino acids. Deletions cut 6 bases from V and 6 bases from J, with 16 bases between. Germline assignment: CDR1 SNHLY and CDR2 FYNNEI. The CDR3 DNA follows: TGTGCCAGCAGGGTAACAGGGTTGGCGGATACGCAGTATTTT. Its protein is CASRVTGLADTQYF. Supplemented by reference TRBV2 and TRBJ2-3, the full variable domain reads EPEVTQTPSHQVTQMGQEVILRCVPISNHLYFYWYRQILGQKVEFLVSFYNNEISEKSEIFDDQFSVERPDGSNFTLKIRSTKLEDSAMYFCASRVTGLADTQYFGPGTRLTVL.

The genes are TRBV18 and TRBJ2-4, with 7 bases fitting TRBD2. J was trimmed by 0 bases and V by 2 bases; bases with no gene match: 7. The CDR3 runs to 17 residues. Germline loops: CDR1 KGHSH, CDR2 LQKENI. The CDR3 sequence: CASSPLIASGAKNIQYF. CDR3 DNA: TGTGCCAGCTCACCATTGATTGCTAGCGGAGCCAAAAACATTCAGTACTTC.

This clone was seen more than once but under ten times. The chain employs TRBV29-1 and TRBJ1-2; 9 bases map to TRBD1. Germline V CDR1 and CDR2: SQVTM, ANQGSEA. V lost 7 bases, J lost 5 bases, and 11 bases stayed unmatched. There are 14 residues in the CDR3. The CDR3 here is CSANPGQGGYGYTF. The CDR3 DNA sequence: TGCAGCGCGAATCCGGGACAGGGAGGATATGGCTACACCTTC.

The gene calls are TRBV27 and TRBJ1-2; a possible D gene is TRBD1 (6 bases). The CDR3 sequence is 12 residues long. CDR1 MNHEY and CDR2 SMNVEV come from the germline V gene (reference sequence). Between the trimmed V and J ends, which lost 5 bases and 8 bases, there was a span of 12 bases. DNA for the CDR3: TGTGCCAGCAGTCAAAGGGGGGAGGGCTACACCTTC. As protein: CASSQRGEGYTF.

The chain links TRBV5-1 to TRBJ2-5, with TRBD1 matching over 10 bases. Trimming at V came to 3 bases and at J to 4 bases, leaving 6 bases not matched to a gene. The V gene's germline CDR1 is SGHRS and CDR2 YFSETQ. This CDR3 spans 15 amino acids. For the CDR3, the DNA is TGCGCCAGCAGCTCCGGGACAGGGGCTCCAGAGACCCAGTACTTC. Protein product: CASSSGTGAPETQYF.

V is TRBV6-1 and J is TRBJ2-3; no clear D. The CDR3 consists of 14 residues. Trimming left V 4 bases short and J 0 bases short, with 8 bases between. Germline values: CDR1 MNHNS, CDR2 SASEGT. The CDR3 loop is CASSVNPSTDTQYF. DNA for the CDR3: TGTGCCAGCAGTGTCAATCCTAGCACAGATACGCAGTATTTT.

The rearrangement joins TRBV4-2 to TRBJ1-2, with 7 bases fitting TRBD1. The CDR3 sequence is 13 residues long. Germline trimming cut 0 bases from V and 6 bases from J; bases unmatched to any gene: 1. The V gene's germline CDR1 is LGHNA and CDR2 YNFKEQ. The CDR3 nucleotides are TGTGCCAGCAGCCAAGAGGGACAGAATGGCTACACCTTC. It specifies CASSQEGQNGYTF.

This chain links TRBV4-3 with TRBJ2-2; TRBD1 matches 10 bases. The CDR3 spans 16 residues. CDR1 is LGHNA and CDR2 is YSLEER in the germline V gene. V shed 4 bases, J shed 8 bases, and the junction held 10 bases outside the gene matches. The CDR3 DNA follows: TGCGCCAGCAGCCCCGGGACAGGGGTCGCAGGGGGGGAGCTGTTTTTT. Amino acids: CASSPGTGVAGGELFF.

The chain couples TRBV7-9 to TRBJ2-1; 12 nucleotides line up with TRBD1. The CDR3 contains 16 residues. After removal of 5 bases from V and 5 bases from J, the junction contained 7 bases not matched to a gene. Germline V gene data show CDR1 as SEHNR and CDR2 as FQNEAQ (reference sequence). The CDR3 region is CASSKRDRGLNNEQFF. The CDR3 nucleotides read TGTGCCAGCAGCAAGCGGGACAGGGGGCTCAACAATGAGCAGTTCTTC.